This TCR beta chain was identified during a study of T cell repertoires in cytomegalovirus infection. Study context: Public TCR beta signatures marked donors with CMV infection and the matching HLA.

Overall study findings and caveats: Ex vivo, HLA-C-restricted CMV-specific TCR beta clonotypes prevailed over the rest of the response. Carriers of CMV plus the relevant HLA were identified by cumulative public TCR beta family frequency.

This clonotype was detected a few times. What it binds is not known. V was trimmed by 5 bases and J by 1 base, leaving 15 bases between them. Germline V gene sequence: CDR1 MDHEN, CDR2 SYDVKM. This CDR3 spans 15 amino acids. TCRdb independently ran MiXCR on the reads; one entry per CDR3 protein. The table has roughly 320,000 distinct CDR3 sequences, approximately 9.5% seen once. This TCR was sampled from a human donor in good health (CMV status not recorded). Some clones in this sample may be carry-over from other donors' samples. Source material: PBMCs. The rearrangement joins TRBV28 to TRBJ2-7, with D unresolved. The CDR3 here is CASSGPLAPSYEQYF. The CDR3 nucleotides are TGTGCCAGCAGTGGGCCACTGGCTCCTTCCTACGAGCAGTACTTC.